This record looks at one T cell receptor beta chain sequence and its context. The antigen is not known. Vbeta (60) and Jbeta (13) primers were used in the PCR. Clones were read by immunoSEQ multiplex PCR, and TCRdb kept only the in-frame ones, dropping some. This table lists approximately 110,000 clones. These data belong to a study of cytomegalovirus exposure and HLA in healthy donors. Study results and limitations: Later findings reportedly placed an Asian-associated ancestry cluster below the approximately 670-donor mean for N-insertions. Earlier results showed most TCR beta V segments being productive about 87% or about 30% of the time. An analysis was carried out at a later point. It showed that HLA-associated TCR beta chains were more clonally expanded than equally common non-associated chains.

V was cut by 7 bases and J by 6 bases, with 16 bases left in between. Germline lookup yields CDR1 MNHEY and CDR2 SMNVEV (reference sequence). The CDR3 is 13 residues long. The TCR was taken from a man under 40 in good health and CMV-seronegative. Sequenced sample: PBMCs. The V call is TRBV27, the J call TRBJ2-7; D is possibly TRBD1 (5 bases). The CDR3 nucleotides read TGTGCCAGCAAAGATCCCCGACAGTTCGAGCAGTACTTC. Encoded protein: CASKDPRQFEQYF.